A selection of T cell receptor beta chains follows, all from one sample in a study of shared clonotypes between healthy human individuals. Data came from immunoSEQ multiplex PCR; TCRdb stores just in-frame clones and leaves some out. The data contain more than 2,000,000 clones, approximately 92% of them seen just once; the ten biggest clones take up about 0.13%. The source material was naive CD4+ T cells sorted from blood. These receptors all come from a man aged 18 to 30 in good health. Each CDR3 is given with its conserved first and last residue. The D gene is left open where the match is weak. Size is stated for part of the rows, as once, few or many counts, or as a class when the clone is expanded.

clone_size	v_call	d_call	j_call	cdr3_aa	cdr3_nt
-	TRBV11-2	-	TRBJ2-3	CASSRYTDTQYF	TGTGCCAGCAGCCGATACACAGATACGCAGTATTTT
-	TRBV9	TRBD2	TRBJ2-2	CASSQAPDSGRTGELFF	TGTGCCAGCAGCCAGGCCCCGGATAGCGGGAGAACCGGGGAGCTGTTTTTT
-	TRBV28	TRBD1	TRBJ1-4	CASGTANEKLFF	TGTGCCAGTGGGACAGCTAATGAAAAACTGTTTTTT
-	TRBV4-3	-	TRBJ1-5	CASSQEADQPQHF	TGCGCCAGCAGCCAAGAAGCGGATCAGCCCCAGCATTTT
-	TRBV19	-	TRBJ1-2	CASSSRDGANYGYTF	TGTGCCAGTAGTTCCCGGGACGGAGCAAACTATGGCTACACCTTC
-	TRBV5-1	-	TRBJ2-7	CASSLIRGTPGEQYF	TGCGCCAGCAGCTTGATCCGCGGGACGCCTGGAGAGCAGTACTTC
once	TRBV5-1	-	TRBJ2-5	CASSLVGNPQETQYF	TGCGCCAGCAGCTTGGTCGGCAACCCCCAGGAGACCCAGTACTTC
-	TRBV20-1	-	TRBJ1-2	CSARGITRAGF	TGCAGTGCTAGGGGTATCACACGGGCCGGCTTC
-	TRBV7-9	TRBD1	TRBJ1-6	CASSYMTGGRNSPLHF	TGTGCCAGCAGCTACATGACAGGGGGTAGAAATTCACCCCTCCACTTT
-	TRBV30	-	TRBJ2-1	CAWSATPAQFF	TGTGCCTGGAGTGCGACCCCGGCGCAGTTCTTC
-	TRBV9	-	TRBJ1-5	CASSPPIAREPAGRSNQPQHF	TGTGCCAGCAGCCCTCCGATAGCCCGGGAGCCCGCGGGGAGAAGCAATCAGCCCCAGCATTTT
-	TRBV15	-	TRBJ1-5	CATSRDNYGQPQHF	TGTGCCACCAGCAGAGATAACTATGGTCAGCCCCAGCATTTT
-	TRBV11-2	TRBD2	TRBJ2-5	CASSLDPPGLAGVTTQYF	TGTGCCAGCAGCTTAGACCCTCCTGGACTAGCGGGGGTGACGACCCAGTACTTC
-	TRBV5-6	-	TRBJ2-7	CASSRREREQYF	TGTGCCAGCAGCAGGAGGGAACGGGAGCAGTACTTC
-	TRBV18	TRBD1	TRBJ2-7	CASSRTSGTGYEQYF	TGTGCCAGCTCCCGCACTTCCGGGACAGGGTACGAGCAGTACTTC
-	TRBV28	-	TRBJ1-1	CASSPQHPNTEAFF	TGTGCCAGCAGTCCCCAGCACCCGAACACTGAAGCTTTCTTT
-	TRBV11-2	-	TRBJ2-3	CASSFVQDTQYF	TGTGCCAGCAGTTTTGTTCAAGATACGCAGTATTTT
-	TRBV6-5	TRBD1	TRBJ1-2	CASRVGQANYGYTF	TGTGCCAGTAGAGTCGGACAGGCGAACTATGGCTACACCTTC
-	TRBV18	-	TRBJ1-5	CASSPVFGVGQPQHF	TGTGCCAGCTCACCGGTTTTTGGGGTCGGTCAGCCCCAGCATTTT
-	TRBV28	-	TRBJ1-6	CASRTGFSPLHF	TGTGCCAGCAGAACTGGGTTTTCACCCCTCCACTTT
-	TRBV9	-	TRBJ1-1	CASSFGPEGNTEAFF	TGTGCCAGCAGCTTCGGACCGGAGGGGAACACTGAAGCTTTCTTT
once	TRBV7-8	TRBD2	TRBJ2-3	CASSPSTSGRWTDTQYF	TGTGCCAGCAGCCCCTCGACTAGCGGGAGATGGACAGATACGCAGTATTTT
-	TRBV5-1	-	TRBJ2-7	CASSQTGPSYEQYF	TGCGCCAGCAGCCAGACAGGTCCCTCCTACGAGCAGTACTTC
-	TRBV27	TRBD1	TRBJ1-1	CASSKKYGTVLNTEAFF	TGTGCCAGCAGTAAAAAATACGGGACAGTCCTGAACACTGAAGCTTTCTTT
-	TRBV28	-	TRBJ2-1	CASSPSRDSVHEQFF	TGTGCCAGCAGTCCCTCCCGGGACTCCGTCCATGAGCAGTTCTTC
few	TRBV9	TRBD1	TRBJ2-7	CASSPGQGYEQYF	TGTGCCAGCAGCCCGGGACAGGGTTACGAGCAGTACTTC
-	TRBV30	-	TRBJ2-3	CAWDKGRDTQYF	TGTGCCTGGGATAAGGGGAGAGATACGCAGTATTTT
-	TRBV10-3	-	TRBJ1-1	CAISDRANTEAFF	TGTGCCATCAGTGACAGGGCAAACACTGAAGCTTTCTTT
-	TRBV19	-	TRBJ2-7	CASRGAGASSYEQYF	TGTGCCAGTCGCGGAGCGGGCGCTTCATCCTACGAGCAGTACTTC
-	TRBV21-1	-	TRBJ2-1	CASRGRGYNEQFF	TGTGCCAGCAGGGGACGGGGGTACAATGAGCAGTTCTTC
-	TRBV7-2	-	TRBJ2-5	CASSLQGSTQETQYF	TGTGCCAGCAGCTTACAAGGATCCACCCAAGAGACCCAGTACTTC
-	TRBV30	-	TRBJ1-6	CAWRGDGDNSPLHF	TGTGCCTGGAGAGGCGACGGAGATAATTCACCCCTCCACTTT
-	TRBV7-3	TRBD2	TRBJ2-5	CASSRGGGQETQYF	TGTGCCTCTAGCCGCGGCGGGGGACAAGAGACCCAGTACTTC
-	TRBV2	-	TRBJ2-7	CASSLRSWDGHFSYEQYF	TGTGCCAGCAGTCTCCGAAGCTGGGACGGCCACTTTTCCTACGAGCAGTACTTC
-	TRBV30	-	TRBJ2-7	CAWSPGGYEQYF	TGTGCCTGGAGTCCCGGAGGGTACGAGCAGTACTTC
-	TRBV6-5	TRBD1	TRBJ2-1	CASSFRGNSYNEQFF	TGTGCCAGCAGTTTCAGGGGGAACTCCTACAATGAGCAGTTCTTC
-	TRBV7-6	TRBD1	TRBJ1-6	CASSSGTDNSPLHF	TGTGCCAGCAGCTCCGGGACAGATAATTCACCCCTCCACTTT
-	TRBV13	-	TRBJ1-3	CASSSGRPSGNTIYF	TGTGCCAGCAGCTCGGGACGCCCCTCTGGAAACACCATATATTTT
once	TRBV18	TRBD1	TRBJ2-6	CASSRGQGVSGANVLTF	TGTGCCAGCTCACGAGGACAGGGAGTGTCTGGGGCCAACGTCCTGACTTTC
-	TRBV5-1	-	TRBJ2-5	CASSMDLETQYF	TGCGCCAGCAGCATGGACCTAGAGACCCAGTACTTC
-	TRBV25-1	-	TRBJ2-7	CASSESGQLLF	TGTGCCAGCAGTGAATCCGGCCAACTCCTCTTC
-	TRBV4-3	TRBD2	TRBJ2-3	CASSQGPGLAGVPDTQYF	TGCGCCAGCAGCCAGGGACCGGGACTAGCGGGAGTACCGGATACGCAGTATTTT
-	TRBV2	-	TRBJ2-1	CASSYTGYNEQFF	TGTGCCAGCAGTTACACTGGTTACAATGAGCAGTTCTTC
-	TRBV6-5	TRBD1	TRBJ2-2	CASTRGQGATGELFF	TGTGCCAGCACCAGGGGACAGGGGGCCACCGGGGAGCTGTTTTTT
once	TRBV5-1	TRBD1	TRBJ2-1	CASSILGTGIERGNKFF	TGCGCCAGCAGCATTCTCGGGACAGGAATTGAGAGGGGAAATAAGTTCTTC
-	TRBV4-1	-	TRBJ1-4	CASSQGGRTGEKLFF	TGCGCCAGCAGCCAAGGGGGGCGGACTGGTGAAAAACTGTTTTTT
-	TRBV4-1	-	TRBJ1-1	CASSQATENTEAFF	TGCGCCAGCAGCCAGGCGACAGAGAACACTGAAGCTTTCTTT
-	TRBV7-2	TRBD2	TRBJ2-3	CASSLSSGGARDTQYF	TGTGCCAGCAGCTTATCTAGCGGGGGGGCCAGAGATACGCAGTATTTT
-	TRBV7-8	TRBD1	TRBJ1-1	CASSSGQGWDTEAFF	TGTGCCAGCAGCTCAGGACAGGGGTGGGACACTGAAGCTTTCTTT
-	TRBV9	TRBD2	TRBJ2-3	CASSVATSGGIDTQYF	TGTGCCAGCAGCGTAGCGACTAGCGGGGGAATAGATACGCAGTATTTT
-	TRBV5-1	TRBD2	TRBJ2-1	CASSYGLRTSGASLYNEQFF	TGCGCCAGCAGTTATGGGTTGAGGACTAGCGGGGCTAGCTTATACAATGAGCAGTTCTTC
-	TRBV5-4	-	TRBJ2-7	CASSFREEQYF	TGTGCCAGCAGCTTTAGGGAAGAGCAGTACTTC
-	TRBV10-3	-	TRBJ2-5	CAISESGGRETQYF	TGTGCCATCAGTGAGTCTGGTGGACGAGAGACCCAGTACTTC
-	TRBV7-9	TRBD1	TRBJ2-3	CASSPRTGADTQYF	TGTGCCAGCAGCCCGAGGACAGGGGCAGATACGCAGTATTTT